Reported below is one T cell receptor beta chain. The antigen is not known. For the second PCR, which ran for about 6 to 11 cycles, a sample-barcoded 5' primer and a J-beta primer mix were used. TCRdb processed the 5' RACE reads anew with MiXCR; each CDR3 protein has one entry. The repertoire includes roughly 1.6 million distinct CDR3 sequences, around 35% of them detected once, and around 11% sits in the top ten. V dropped 3 bases and J dropped 3 bases, with 20 bases sitting between them. Germline CDR1 is SGHAT and CDR2 is FQDESV (reference sequence). This CDR3 spans 17 amino acids. This sample stems from a study of blood T cells in healthy people across ages. Across the whole study: There was about one barcoded beta molecule captured by template switching per two T cells.

General study findings and limits: Any changes in expanded clonotypes were possibly confounded, as donor CMV status remained unknown.

Sequencing was performed on blood. The chain combines TRBV11-1 with TRBJ1-1; a weak D match, TRBD1 (5 bases). The receptor was derived from a woman in her twenties or thirties in good health. In DNA form, the CDR3 reads TGTGCCAGCAGCTTCGACCGGACTACGGGGCGGGACACTGAAGCTTTCTTT. Translating gives CASSFDRTTGRDTEAFF. The full variable domain, with the rest looked up from reference TRBV11-1 and TRBJ1-1, is EAEVAQSPRYKITEKSQAVAFWCDPISGHATLYWYRQILGQGPELLVQFQDESVVDDSQLPKDRFSAERLKGVDSTLKIQPAELGDSAMYLCASSFDRTTGRDTEAFFGQGTRLTVV.